This T cell receptor beta chain is drawn from a study of shared clonotypes between healthy human individuals (dated by TCRdb to between 2020 and 2021). Background on the whole study: The cohort comprised a couple of women and three men aged 18 to 49 years. Per donor, three plates each were used for CD4 naive and CD4 memory, two for CD8 naive, and one for CD8 memory. Blood TCR repertoires of five healthy adults were deeply sequenced to estimate repertoire size and the extent of clonotype sharing between individuals. To increase sequencing depth and limit assay-specific biases, TCR repertoire library preparation and sequencing were carried out by different laboratories using diverse techniques. Each donor's leukapheresis produced roughly between roughly 0.94 and 9.5 billion PBMCs.

TCR CDR3 regions were amplified from genomic DNA by multiplex PCR using the deep immunoSEQ assay. Extracted genomic DNA from each cell subset was spread evenly across all wells of several immunoSEQ 96-well plates, with each plate serving as a replicate. For sorted subsets, each replicate PCR was loaded with approximately 200 ng genomic DNA, equivalent to some 27,000 T cell genomes. The purified libraries were quantified using a Qubit 3.0 fluorometer, sized with a Bioanalyzer 2100, and then quantified again using the KAPA Library Quantification kit. Every immunoSEQ 96-well plate was sequenced on a dedicated single-read 150-cycle Illumina NextSeq 550 flow cell. Concerning the study's data processing: Because only junctional sequences without quality scores were contained in the immunoSEQ output, filtering matching that applied to full-length reads could not be performed. Sequences were annotated with PyIR, a Python wrapper for IgBLAST v1.9, using IMGT germline references to assign V/J genes and CDR3. Reads with weak V/J assignments (E-value above 1e-6), missing CDR3, stop codons, out-of-frame junctions, or ambiguous translated residues were removed. V3J clonotypes were defined by identical inferred V gene, J gene, and CDR3 amino acid sequence. Percentage overlap between repertoires was computed as shared unique clonotypes divided by the size of the smaller repertoire. Three approaches were used to assess repertoire richness: RTK rarefaction, the Chao1 estimator, and Recon v2.1 estimates of unobserved clonotypes. OLGA was used to compute generation probabilities for all TCRbeta clonotypes that the gDNA method yielded from four donors. In TCRdb, the immuneACCESS table is reduced to in-frame sequences with V and J assigned. These tables do not hold every clone; where another copy was compared, an unresolved V gene accounts for under half, and the others remain unexplained. V and J calls and clone size are given by that table; D and trimming were obtained from the DNA. The sample yields over 850,000 clones; 75% to 80% were counted once. Jointly, the top ten make up more than 0.55% of the sample.

Of note for this clone: Its antigen remains undetermined. No base quality information exists; no much larger clone differs at one position.

Taken from cysteine to phenylalanine, the CDR3 has 13 residues. CDR3 DNA is the only sequence kept; it has 39 bases, read in frame from the first base. Trimming costs V 0 bases and J 6 bases, and their ends lie 8 bases apart. The germline V gene (reference sequence) supplies CDR1 MNHNY and CDR2 SVGAGI. The study at large found these results: Sharing across a handful of donors was observed for approximately 5% of naive CD4, over 3% of naive CD8, 2.3% of memory CD4, and around 0.44% of memory CD8 clonotypes. Compared with non-shared clonotypes, clonotypes shared by all four sorted-subset donors had higher generation probabilities. Larger estimated clonotype richness was generally found for naive subsets than for memory subsets. Rarefaction of sorted-subset datasets indicated incomplete sequencing despite the large sequencing depth. Because the study included a small number of donors, the genetic and exposure-history diversity represented was limited. Pairwise subsampling indicated that sequencing depth was expected to affect the degree of clonotype sharing among donors. Sampling was limited to blood, and TCR repertoires in tissue likely differ from TCR repertoires in blood.

The donors were healthy, HIV-negative adults with no recently reported acute infections or vaccinations. All donors were Caucasian adults living in Nashville, Tennessee, USA. CD4+ T cells were enriched by magnetic negative selection, after which naive cells were positively selected on CD45RA and the negative fraction was taken as the memory subset. Blood was collected by leukapheresis, and PBMCs were isolated by Ficoll-Histopaque density gradient centrifugation and then cryopreserved in liquid nitrogen vapor phase. Analytical flow cytometry was used to check the purity and quantity of every magnetically sorted T cell population. Genomic DNA was isolated from every sorted fraction and measured by UV absorbance on a Nanodrop 2000c.

The rearranged segments are TRBV6-6 and TRBJ1-2, with the D gene not clear enough to name. The origin of this receptor is a man aged 18 to 30 in good health. Some clones in this sample may be carry-over from other donors' samples. Sequencing was carried out using memory CD4+ T cells from PBMCs. The sample's cell subset or site label is to be understood as: CD45RA-negative fraction. The CDR3 region reads CASSYSAGDGYTF. The DNA sequence reads TGTGCCAGCAGTTACTCCGCAGGAGATGGCTACACCTTC.